A single sample is the source of the 19 T cell receptor beta chains below, sequenced in a study of CD8 T cells in Susac syndrome (dated by TCRdb to the late 2010s). Preparation of the library involved the immunoSEQ multiplex PCR assay. RNA was extracted using the RNeasy kit, and roughly 0.45 to 1 microgram was reverse transcribed with random hexamers. Starting from the raw public reads, TCRdb applied fastp trimming at Q25, assembled clones with MiXCR and retained in-frame beta chains. Duplicate CDR3 protein sequences are folded into a single record with the most common DNA and genes. The sample contains roughly 100,000 distinct CDR3 sequences, roughly 94% of them found a single time. The top ten clonotypes cover 0.41% of the sample. Sequenced input: CD8+ T cells from PBMCs. The origin of the receptors is a human donor with Susac syndrome.

This clonotype was seen a single time. The genes are TRBV7-9 and TRBJ2-7; D ambiguous. CDR3 size: 13 residues. Trimming cost V 5 bases and J 1 base, with 9 bases left between them. Looked up from germline, CDR1 is SEHNR and CDR2 is FQNEAQ (reference sequence). CDR3 region: CASSRPQSYEQYF. The CDR3 region has the DNA TGTGCCAGCAGCCGCCCCCAGTCCTACGAGCAGTACTTC.

The chain combines TRBV29-1 with TRBJ2-7, with D possibly matching TRBD2 (6 bases). CDR3 length equals 15 residues. Trimming cost V 6 bases and J 0 bases, with 18 bases left between them. CDR1 is SQVTM, CDR2 ANQGSEA, per germline. The CDR3 nucleotides are TGCAGCGTGTACGGACCCGGGACTGACTCCTACGAGCAGTACTTC. This translates into CSVYGPGTDSYEQYF.

This sequence joins TRBV3-1 and TRBJ2-7; either TRBD1 or TRBD2 may fit D (5 bases each). Germline-derived CDR1 and CDR2 are LGHDT and YNNKEL (reference sequence). The CDR3 runs 12 residues. The germline V and J ends were trimmed by 5 bases and 3 bases, with 8 bases remaining between them. CDR3 sequence (DNA): TGTGCCAGCAGCGTGAGGGGCTACGAGCAGTACTTC. It encodes CASSVRGYEQYF.

V gene TRBV2 combines with J gene TRBJ2-2; D gene unclear. CDR1 and CDR2 from the germline V gene are SNHLY and FYNNEI. Deletions cut 7 bases from V and 8 bases from J, with 8 bases between. The CDR3 sequence is 11 residues long. The CDR3 sequence is CASNPGGELFF. CDR3 coding DNA: TGTGCCAGCAACCCCGGAGGGGAGCTGTTTTTT.

The chain has TRBV16 and TRBJ1-5; tentatively, D is TRBD1 (5 bases). With 4 bases removed from V and 5 bases from J, the gap between germline ends came to 9 bases. Germline V lookup: CDR1 KGHSY, CDR2 FQNENV. The CDR3 is 13 residues long. CDR3 sequence: CASSPPGDQPQHF. The CDR3 DNA follows: TGTGCCAGCAGCCCCCCGGGGGATCAGCCCCAGCATTTT. Variable domain in full (rest from reference TRBV16 and TRBJ1-5): GEEVAQTPKHLVRGEGQKAKLYCAPIKGHSYVFWYQQVLKNEFKFLISFQNENVFDETGMPKERFSAKCLPNSPCSLEIQATKLEDSAVYFCASSPPGDQPQHFGDGTRLSIL.

V and J are TRBV20-1 and TRBJ1-5, with a weak D call TRBD1 (5 bases). Trimming left V 0 bases short and J 4 bases short, with 16 bases between. The CDR3 spans 16 residues. CDR1 DFQATT and CDR2 SNEGSKA come from the germline V gene (reference sequence). The CDR3 protein is CSAREEGPGANQPQHF. CDR3 DNA sequence: TGCAGTGCTAGAGAAGAGGGGCCGGGAGCAAATCAGCCCCAGCATTTT.

This sequence joins TRBV20-1 and TRBJ2-7; TRBD2 aligns across 8 bases. The germline V gene has CDR1 DFQATT and CDR2 SNEGSKA (reference sequence). The CDR3 extends over 13 amino acids. V lost 1 base to trimming and J lost 1 base; unmatched junction nucleotides: 0. This CDR3 is CSARVAGSYEQYF. The CDR3 DNA follows: TGCAGTGCTAGAGTAGCGGGGTCCTACGAGCAGTACTTC.

The rearrangement joins TRBV2 to TRBJ2-7, with 8 bases identical to TRBD1. Trimming took 4 bases from V and 0 from J; bases not matched to a gene: 14. CDR3 length: 18 amino acids. From germline, CDR1 is SNHLY and CDR2 FYNNEI. CDR3 nucleotide sequence: TGTGCCAGCAGTGGACCCGGGACAGGACAGATTTACTCCTACGAGCAGTACTTC. This sequence encodes CASSGPGTGQIYSYEQYF.

This clonotype has only one observation. The gene calls are TRBV20-1 and TRBJ2-7, with 11 bases lining up with TRBD1. The germline V gene has CDR1 DFQATT and CDR2 SNEGSKA (reference sequence). The CDR3 runs to 12 residues. V trimming: 6 bases; J trimming: 5 bases; junction bases outside the gene matches: 3. The CDR3 region is CSADRGLNEQYF. The DNA for the CDR3 is TGCAGTGCGGACAGGGGGCTGAACGAGCAGTACTTC.

The chain uses TRBV14 and TRBJ2-3, with a weak D call TRBD2 (6 bases). The germline gives CDR1 SGHDN, CDR2 FVKESK. The V and J ends lost 2 bases and 4 bases respectively, with 13 bases between them. The CDR3 runs to 15 residues. In DNA form, the CDR3 reads TGTGCCAGCAGCCAAACGGGGGTGAACGCAGATACGCAGTATTTT. Protein product: CASSQTGVNADTQYF.

The gene calls are TRBV4-2 and TRBJ2-7, with 7 bases fitting TRBD2. The CDR3 extends over 17 amino acids. Germline V gene sequence: CDR1 LGHNA, CDR2 YNFKEQ. V lost 0 bases and J lost 2; bases outside the gene matches: 10. CDR3 nucleotides: TGTGCCAGCAGCCAAGATCTGGGGAGGGTGACACCCTACGAGCAGTACTTC. Encoded protein: CASSQDLGRVTPYEQYF.

The chain has TRBV6-5 and TRBJ2-7; D possibly matches TRBD1 or TRBD2 (5 bases each). The V gene's germline CDR1 is MNHEY and CDR2 SVGAGI. This CDR3 is built from 15 residues. V lost 1 base and J lost 1, with 11 bases in between. This CDR3 is CASSYYVGDSYEQYF. CDR3 in DNA: TGTGCCAGCAGTTACTACGTGGGGGATTCCTACGAGCAGTACTTC.

This chain joins TRBV27 and TRBJ2-3, with no clear D. The V end lost 0 bases, the J end lost 2 bases, and 6 bases lay between the germline ends. The CDR3 has 14 amino acids. Germline V lookup: CDR1 MNHEY, CDR2 SMNVEV (reference sequence). The CDR3 protein is CASSLSPDTDTQYF. CDR3 in DNA: TGTGCCAGCAGTTTATCACCGGACACAGATACGCAGTATTTT.

The V gene is TRBV10-3, the J gene TRBJ2-7; 8 bases match TRBD1. Unmatched junction bases numbered 7, after V lost 6 bases and J lost 6 bases. The CDR3 spans 13 residues. CDR1 is ENHRY and CDR2 is SYGVKD in the germline V gene. CDR3 coding DNA: TGTGCCATCAGCTGGACAGGGCCCGTCGAGCAGTACTTC. The encoded protein is CAISWTGPVEQYF.

The V gene is TRBV6-6, the J gene TRBJ2-1; unclear D gene. Germline-derived CDR1 and CDR2 are MNHNY and SVGAGI (reference sequence). This CDR3 is 11 amino acids long. V was pared by 3 bases and J by 9 bases, with 6 bases between. Here the CDR3 DNA reads TGTGCCAGCAGTTATAATGGTGAGCAGTTCTTC. It is translated as CASSYNGEQFF.

The chain recombines TRBV10-3 with TRBJ1-2; a possible D gene is TRBD1 (6 bases). V lost 0 bases and J lost 3, with 8 bases in between. The CDR3 sequence is 14 residues long. Germline V gene lookup returns CDR1 ENHRY and CDR2 SYGVKD. CDR3 residues: CAISESEGDYGYTF. The DNA for the CDR3 is TGTGCCATCAGTGAGTCTGAGGGGGACTATGGCTACACCTTC.

V is TRBV19 and J is TRBJ2-5; tentative D call: TRBD2 (6 bases). Trimming took off 5 bases at V and 2 bases at J, with 12 bases between the two ends. This CDR3 spans 14 amino acids. CDR1 is LNHDA, CDR2 SQIVND, per germline (reference sequence). The CDR3 region is CASSPGTRQETQYF. CDR3 sequence (DNA): TGTGCCAGTAGTCCCGGGACTCGGCAAGAGACCCAGTACTTC.

This chain joins TRBV20-1 and TRBJ2-7, with TRBD1 identical over 8 bases. The germline V gene encodes CDR1 DFQATT and CDR2 SNEGSKA (reference sequence). The CDR3 loop spans 12 amino acids. Trimming at V came to 5 bases and at J to 5 bases, leaving 5 bases not matched to a gene. The CDR3 region has the DNA TGCAGTGCTCGGACAGGGTCCGACGAGCAGTACTTC. Its translation is CSARTGSDEQYF.

This clonotype was recorded once. This rearrangement joins TRBV29-1 to TRBJ1-3; the D is unclear. V was trimmed by 7 bases and J by 0 bases, leaving 10 bases between them. The CDR3 is 13 residues long. Germline V lookup: CDR1 SQVTM, CDR2 ANQGSEA. CDR3 amino acids: CSARSGSGNTIYF. The CDR3, as DNA: TGCAGCGCCCGCAGTGGCTCTGGAAACACCATATATTTT.